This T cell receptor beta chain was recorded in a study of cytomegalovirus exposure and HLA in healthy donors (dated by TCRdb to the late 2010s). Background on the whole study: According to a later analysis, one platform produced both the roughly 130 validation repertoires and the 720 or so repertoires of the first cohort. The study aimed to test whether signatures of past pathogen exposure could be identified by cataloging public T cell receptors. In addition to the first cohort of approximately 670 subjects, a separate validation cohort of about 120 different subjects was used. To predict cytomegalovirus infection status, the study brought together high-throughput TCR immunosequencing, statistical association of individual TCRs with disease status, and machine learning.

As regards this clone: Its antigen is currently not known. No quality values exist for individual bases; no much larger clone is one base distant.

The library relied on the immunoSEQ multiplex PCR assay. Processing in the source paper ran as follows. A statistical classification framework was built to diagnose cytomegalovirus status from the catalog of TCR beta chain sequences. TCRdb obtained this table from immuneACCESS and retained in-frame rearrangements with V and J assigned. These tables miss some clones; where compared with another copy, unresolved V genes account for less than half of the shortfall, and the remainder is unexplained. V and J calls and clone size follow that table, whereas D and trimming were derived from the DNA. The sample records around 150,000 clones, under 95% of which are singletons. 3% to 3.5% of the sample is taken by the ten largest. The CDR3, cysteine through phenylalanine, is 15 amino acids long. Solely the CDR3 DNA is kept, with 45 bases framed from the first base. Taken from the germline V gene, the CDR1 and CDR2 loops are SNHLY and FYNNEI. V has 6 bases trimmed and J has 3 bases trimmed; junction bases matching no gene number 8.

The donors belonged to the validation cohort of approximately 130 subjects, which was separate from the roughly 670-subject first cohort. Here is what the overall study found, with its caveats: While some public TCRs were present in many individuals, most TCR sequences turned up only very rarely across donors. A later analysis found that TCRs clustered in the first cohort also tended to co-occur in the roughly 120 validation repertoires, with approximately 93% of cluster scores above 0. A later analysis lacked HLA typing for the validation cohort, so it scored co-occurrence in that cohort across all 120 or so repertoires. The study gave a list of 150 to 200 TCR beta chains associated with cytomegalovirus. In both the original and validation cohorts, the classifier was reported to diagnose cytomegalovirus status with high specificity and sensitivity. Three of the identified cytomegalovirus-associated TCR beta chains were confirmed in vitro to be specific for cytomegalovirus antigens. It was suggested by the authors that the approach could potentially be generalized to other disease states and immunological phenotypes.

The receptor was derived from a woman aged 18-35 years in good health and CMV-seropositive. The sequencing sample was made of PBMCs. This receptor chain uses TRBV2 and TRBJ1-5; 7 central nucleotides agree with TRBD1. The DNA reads TGTGCCAGCAGGGAACAGGGGATCCCCAATCAGCCCCAGCATTTT. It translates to CASREQGIPNQPQHF.